This T cell receptor beta chain was observed in a study of blood T cell repertoires in COVID-19. Germline CDR1 SEHNR, CDR2 FQNEAQ (reference sequence). This CDR3 has 14 amino acids. The V and J ends lost 5 bases and 1 base respectively, with 11 bases between them. Profiled with immunoSEQ multiplex PCR; TCRdb holds only in-frame clones, not every one. This sample has about 410,000 clones, with roughly nine tenths found just once. Participants' reported clinical history set cohort assignment. Sequenced input: PBMCs or T cells enriched from blood (not recorded which). This clonotype was obtained from a woman in her 30s who had recovered from COVID-19. The chain links TRBV7-9 to TRBJ1-1; no definite D call. As DNA, the CDR3 is TGTGCCAGCAGCGGAGGACGGCAGAACACTGAAGCTTTCTTT. Amino acid sequence: CASSGGRQNTEAFF.